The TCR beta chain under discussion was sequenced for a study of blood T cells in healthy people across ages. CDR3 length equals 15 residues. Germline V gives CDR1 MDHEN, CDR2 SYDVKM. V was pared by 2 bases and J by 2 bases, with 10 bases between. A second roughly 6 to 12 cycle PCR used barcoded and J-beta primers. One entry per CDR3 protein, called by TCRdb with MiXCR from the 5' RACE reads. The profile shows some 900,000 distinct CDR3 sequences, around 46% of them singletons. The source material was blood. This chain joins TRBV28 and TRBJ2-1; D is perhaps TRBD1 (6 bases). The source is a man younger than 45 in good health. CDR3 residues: CASSLGGTTYNEQFF. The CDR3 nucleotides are TGTGCCAGCAGTTTAGGGGGCACCACCTACAATGAGCAGTTCTTC.